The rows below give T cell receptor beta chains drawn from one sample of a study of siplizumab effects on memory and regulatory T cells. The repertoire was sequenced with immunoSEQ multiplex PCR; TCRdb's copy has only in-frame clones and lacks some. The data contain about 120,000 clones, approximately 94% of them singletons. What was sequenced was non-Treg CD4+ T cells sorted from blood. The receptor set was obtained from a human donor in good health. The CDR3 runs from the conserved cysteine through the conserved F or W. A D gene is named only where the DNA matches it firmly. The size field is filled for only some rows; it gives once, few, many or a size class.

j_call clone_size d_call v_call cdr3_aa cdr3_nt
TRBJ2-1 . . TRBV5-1 CASSLGLYNEQFF TGCGCCAGCAGCTTGGGACTGTACAATGAGCAGTTCTTC
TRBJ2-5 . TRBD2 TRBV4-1 CASSQDWASGRGETQYF TGCGCCAGCAGCCAAGATTGGGCTAGCGGGAGGGGAGAGACCCAGTACTTC
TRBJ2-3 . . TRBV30 CAWRRQPSTDTQYF TGTGCCTGGAGGAGACAGCCTAGCACAGATACGCAGTATTTT
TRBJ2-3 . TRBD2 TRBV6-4 CASSEASGRPDTQYF TGTGCCAGCAGCGAGGCTAGCGGGAGGCCAGATACGCAGTATTTT
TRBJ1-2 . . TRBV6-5 CATTEGSSGYTF TGTGCCACCACGGAAGGTTCTTCTGGCTACACCTTC
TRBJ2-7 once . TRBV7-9 CASSWKGSSYEQYF TGTGCCAGCAGCTGGAAGGGATCATCCTACGAGCAGTACTTC
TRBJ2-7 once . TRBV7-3 CASSLRFGPLYEQYF TGTGCCAGCAGCTTAAGGTTTGGGCCGCTGTACGAGCAGTACTTC
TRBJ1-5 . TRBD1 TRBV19 CASISRDRGDNQPQHF TGTGCCAGTATCTCCCGGGACAGGGGTGACAATCAGCCCCAGCATTTT
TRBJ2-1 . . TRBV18 CASSPGGNNEQFF TGTGCCAGCTCACCGGGTGGTAACAATGAGCAGTTCTTC
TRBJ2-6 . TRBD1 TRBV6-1 CASQGAGANVLTF TGTGCCAGCCAGGGGGCTGGGGCCAACGTCCTGACTTTC
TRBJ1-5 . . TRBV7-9 CASSLFQGDQPQHF TGTGCCAGCAGCTTATTCCAGGGAGATCAGCCCCAGCATTTT
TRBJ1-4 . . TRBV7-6 CASSLSQANEKLFF TGTGCCAGCAGCTTATCCCAGGCAAATGAAAAACTGTTTTTT
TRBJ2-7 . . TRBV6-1 CASSEDTLREQYF TGTGCCAGCAGTGAAGACACCCTTCGGGAGCAGTACTTC
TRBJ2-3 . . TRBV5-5 CASSLGELSTDTQYF TGTGCCAGCAGCTTGGGGGAGCTTAGCACAGATACGCAGTATTTT
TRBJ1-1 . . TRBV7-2 CASSLVVLGGSMNTEAFF TGTGCCAGCAGCTTAGTCGTTCTGGGGGGATCGATGAACACTGAAGCTTTCTTT
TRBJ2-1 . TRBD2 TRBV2 CASSLLARLTEQFF TGTGCCAGCAGTTTACTAGCGCGCCTAACTGAGCAGTTCTTC
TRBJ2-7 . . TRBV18 CASSFREATSYEQYF TGTGCCAGCTCATTTAGGGAGGCGACCTCCTACGAGCAGTACTTC
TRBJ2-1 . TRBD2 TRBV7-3 CASSLLREGLNEQFF TGTGCCAGCAGCTTACTTCGGGAGGGCCTCAATGAGCAGTTCTTC
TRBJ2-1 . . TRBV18 CASANKRDNEQFF TGTGCCAGCGCAAATAAGAGAGACAATGAGCAGTTCTTC
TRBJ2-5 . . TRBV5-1 CASSLVDLAIPGPQYF TGCGCCAGCAGCTTGGTTGATCTAGCGATCCCGGGGCCCCAGTACTTC
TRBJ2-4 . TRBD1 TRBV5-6 CASSRTGLNIQYF TGTGCCAGCAGCCGGACAGGATTAAACATTCAGTACTTC
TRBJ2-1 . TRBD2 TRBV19 CASSRLAGRDEQFF TGTGCCAGTAGTAGACTAGCGGGAAGGGATGAGCAGTTCTTC
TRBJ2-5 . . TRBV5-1 CASSFEGGETQYF TGCGCCAGCAGCTTTGAAGGAGGGGAGACCCAGTACTTC
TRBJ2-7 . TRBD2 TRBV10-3 CAISESLGGGRREQYF TGTGCCATCAGTGAGTCGCTCGGCGGCGGGAGGAGAGAGCAGTACTTC
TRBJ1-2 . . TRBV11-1 CASSGRYGYTF TGTGCCAGCAGCGGACGGTATGGCTACACCTTC
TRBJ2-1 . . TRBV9 CASSVDGGEEQFF TGTGCCAGCAGCGTAGACGGGGGCGAGGAGCAGTTCTTC